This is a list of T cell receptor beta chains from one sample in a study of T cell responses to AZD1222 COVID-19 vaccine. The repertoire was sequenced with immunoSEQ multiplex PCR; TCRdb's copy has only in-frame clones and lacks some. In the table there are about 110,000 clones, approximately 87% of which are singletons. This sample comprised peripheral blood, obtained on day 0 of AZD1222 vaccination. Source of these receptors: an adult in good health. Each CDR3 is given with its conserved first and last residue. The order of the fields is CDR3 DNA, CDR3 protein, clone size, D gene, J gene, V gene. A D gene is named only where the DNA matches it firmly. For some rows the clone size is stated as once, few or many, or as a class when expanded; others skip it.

TGTGCCATCAGTGAAAGACAGGGGATGACCTACAATGAGCAGTTCTTC	CAISERQGMTYNEQFF	-	TRBD1	TRBJ2-1	TRBV10-3
TGCGCCAGCAGCTGGACTAGCGGGAGGGCGTCCGGGGAGCTGTTTTTT	CASSWTSGRASGELFF	-	TRBD2	TRBJ2-2	TRBV5-1
TGCGCCAGCAGCCAGTCTAGCGGGCCCTACAATGAGCAGTTCTTC	CASSQSSGPYNEQFF	-	TRBD2	TRBJ2-1	TRBV4-3
TGTGCCATCAACCAGGGTTTCAATTCACCCCTCCACTTT	CAINQGFNSPLHF	-	-	TRBJ1-6	TRBV10-3
TGTGCCAGTAGGACAGATAGCAATCAGCCCCAGCATTTT	CASRTDSNQPQHF	-	-	TRBJ1-5	TRBV2
TGCGCCAGCAACCTACGGACAGGGCGGGATACGCAGTATTTT	CASNLRTGRDTQYF	-	TRBD1	TRBJ2-3	TRBV5-1
TGTGCCAGCAGCCCCTCACTAGCGTACGGTAGCACAGATACGCAGTATTTT	CASSPSLAYGSTDTQYF	-	TRBD2	TRBJ2-3	TRBV7-3
TGTGCCAGCAGCTTGTGGTTGTGGGGGAATCAGCCCCAGCATTTT	CASSLWLWGNQPQHF	-	-	TRBJ1-5	TRBV7-2
TGTGCCAGCAGCTTAGCAGGGAAAGATTCACCCCTCCACTTT	CASSLAGKDSPLHF	once	-	TRBJ1-6	TRBV7-9
TGTGCCAGCAGTGGCAGCTACACAGATACGCAGTATTTT	CASSGSYTDTQYF	-	-	TRBJ2-3	TRBV2
TGTGCCAGCAGCTTAGCGAAGTGGGAGGGCCGTATTGATACGCAGTATTTT	CASSLAKWEGRIDTQYF	-	TRBD2	TRBJ2-3	TRBV7-2
TGCGCCAGCAAAGCTAGCGCGCTCACCGGGGAGCTGTTTTTT	CASKASALTGELFF	-	-	TRBJ2-2	TRBV10-1
TGTGCCAGCAGCACCCGGGGGGTCTATGGCTACACCTTC	CASSTRGVYGYTF	-	-	TRBJ1-2	TRBV27
TGTGCCCCATACGGGGGACCTCGGGACACTGAAGCTTTCTTT	CAPYGGPRDTEAFF	-	-	TRBJ1-1	TRBV24-1
TGTGCCAGCAGCTTGGCGAACCTCGGAGGAAACACCATATATTTT	CASSLANLGGNTIYF	-	-	TRBJ1-3	TRBV5-8
TGTGCCAGCACGGTACGGGTCTACAATGAGCAGTTCTTC	CASTVRVYNEQFF	-	-	TRBJ2-1	TRBV6-5
TGCGCCAGCAGTCACAGGGGGATTCAGCCCCAGCATTTT	CASSHRGIQPQHF	-	TRBD1	TRBJ1-5	TRBV23-1
TGTGCCTGGAGTGGGGGTGGATATGGCTACACCTTC	CAWSGGGYGYTF	-	-	TRBJ1-2	TRBV30
TGTGCCAGTGCGACTAGCGGGGCCTACGAGCAGTACTTC	CASATSGAYEQYF	-	TRBD2	TRBJ2-7	TRBV19
TGTGCCAGCAGCAAACGTCGGGATTCCTACGAGCAGTACTTC	CASSKRRDSYEQYF	-	-	TRBJ2-7	TRBV21-1
TGTGCCAGCAGTAACCGGGGGACTGAAGCTTTCTTT	CASSNRGTEAFF	-	-	TRBJ1-1	TRBV28
TGTGCCAGCTCACCCCTAGGGACAGCCAACACTGAAGCTTTCTTT	CASSPLGTANTEAFF	-	TRBD1	TRBJ1-1	TRBV18
TGTGCCAGTAGTATACGGGCAACTAATGAAAAACTGTTTTTT	CASSIRATNEKLFF	-	-	TRBJ1-4	TRBV19
TGTGCCAGCAGCTTAGAGGCCTCTGCACAAGCTTTCTTT	CASSLEASAQAFF	-	-	TRBJ1-1	TRBV7-6
TGTGCCAGCACCCAAAGCGGGAGTCGCTACGAGCAGTACTTC	CASTQSGSRYEQYF	-	TRBD2	TRBJ2-7	TRBV28
TGCGCCAGCACTTCCTATCGATGTCCTAGTGATTACGCAGATACGCAGTATTTT	CASTSYRCPSDYADTQYF	-	-	TRBJ2-3	TRBV23-1
TGTGCCAGCAGCGCCCGGACAGGGCACTATGGCTACACCTTC	CASSARTGHYGYTF	-	TRBD1	TRBJ1-2	TRBV13
TGCGCCAGCAGGAAAGAAGGGGCGGCAGTACACTATGGCTACACCTTC	CASRKEGAAVHYGYTF	-	-	TRBJ1-2	TRBV4-1
TGCGCCAGCAGCCAAGATGTCGTCAGTTGGGACACTGAAGCTTTCTTT	CASSQDVVSWDTEAFF	-	-	TRBJ1-1	TRBV4-3
TGTGCCAGCAGGGCTGGGGGCGGGAGCTCCTACAATGAGCAGTTCTTC	CASRAGGGSSYNEQFF	-	-	TRBJ2-1	TRBV7-2
TGTGCCAGCAGGGAACAGGGGGCGGGTGGCTACACCTTC	CASREQGAGGYTF	-	TRBD1	TRBJ1-2	TRBV2
TGTGCCAGCAGTTACTCGTTAGGGGGCGACTATGGCTACACCTTC	CASSYSLGGDYGYTF	few	TRBD1	TRBJ1-2	TRBV6-5
TGTGCCAGCAGCGCCCGACAGGGGGTCTCTGGAAACACCATATATTTT	CASSARQGVSGNTIYF	-	TRBD1	TRBJ1-3	TRBV9
TGTGCCACCATGACCGGGACAGGGGGCTTAGGGGAAGCTTTCTTT	CATMTGTGGLGEAFF	-	TRBD1	TRBJ1-1	TRBV6-5
TGTGCCAGCAGAGGGACTGCCACCGGGGAGCTGTTTTTT	CASRGTATGELFF	-	-	TRBJ2-2	TRBV6-6
TGTGCCAGCAGCCCGACTGCGAGCTCCTACAATGAGCAGTTCTTC	CASSPTASSYNEQFF	-	-	TRBJ2-1	TRBV5-4
TGTGCCAGCAGCAAAGGGGCAGGGGGTAACTATGGCTACACCTTC	CASSKGAGGNYGYTF	-	-	TRBJ1-2	TRBV21-1
TGTGCCAGCAGCCCGGCGGGGCAGAATGAGCAGTTCTTC	CASSPAGQNEQFF	-	-	TRBJ2-1	TRBV5-4
TGTGCCAGCAGACGAATCGGGACGAACACCGGGGAGCTGTTTTTT	CASRRIGTNTGELFF	-	-	TRBJ2-2	TRBV28
TGTGCCAGCAGCCCCCCTGGGACAGAGCTAAATGAGCAGTTCTTC	CASSPPGTELNEQFF	-	TRBD1	TRBJ2-1	TRBV7-9
TGTGCCAGCAGCGCAGATACTAGGGACGATGAGCAGTTCTTC	CASSADTRDDEQFF	few	-	TRBJ2-1	TRBV9
TGTGCCAGCAGCCAACAGGGTACGGAAAAACTGTTTTTT	CASSQQGTEKLFF	-	-	TRBJ1-4	TRBV6-2/TRBV6-3
TGCAGCGTTTCAGGGACTGGCAATCAGCCCCAGCATTTT	CSVSGTGNQPQHF	-	-	TRBJ1-5	TRBV29-1
TGTGCCACCAGTGAGCGGAATGAGCAGTACTTC	CATSERNEQYF	-	-	TRBJ2-7	TRBV24-1
TGTGCCAGTATGGGGGGAGACAGACAGTTGTTTTTT	CASMGGDRQLFF	once	-	TRBJ1-4	TRBV19
TGTGCCAGCAGTGGGAACTATGGCTACACCTTC	CASSGNYGYTF	once	-	TRBJ1-2	TRBV5-6
TGTGCTCAGCGGCTAGCTTTCTTT	CAQRLAFF	-	-	TRBJ1-1	TRBV2
TGTGCCAGCAGCTTAAGGGCAGGGGGGAGCAATCAGCCCCAGCATTTT	CASSLRAGGSNQPQHF	once	TRBD1	TRBJ1-5	TRBV7-2
TGTGCCAGCAGGCTATCTGGGGCCAACGTCCTGACTTTC	CASRLSGANVLTF	few	-	TRBJ2-6	TRBV12-3/TRBV12-4
TGTGCCAGCAGCTTAGATCGATTCCGGGACGGTAACACCGGGGAGCTGTTTTTT	CASSLDRFRDGNTGELFF	-	-	TRBJ2-2	TRBV11-2
TGCGCCAGCAGTGAGGTTGCCAGGGGCGAGCAGTACTTC	CASSEVARGEQYF	few	-	TRBJ2-7	TRBV10-1
TGTGCCAGCAGCTCCCAGACAGAAAGGCTGTTTTTT	CASSSQTERLFF	once	-	TRBJ1-4	TRBV7-6
TGTGCCAGCTCGCCCGACTTAGCGGGGGGTGAGGAGCAGTACTTC	CASSPDLAGGEEQYF	-	TRBD2	TRBJ2-7	TRBV18
TGTGCCAGCAGTTTGGACAATGAGCAGTTCTTC	CASSLDNEQFF	-	-	TRBJ2-1	TRBV12-3/TRBV12-4